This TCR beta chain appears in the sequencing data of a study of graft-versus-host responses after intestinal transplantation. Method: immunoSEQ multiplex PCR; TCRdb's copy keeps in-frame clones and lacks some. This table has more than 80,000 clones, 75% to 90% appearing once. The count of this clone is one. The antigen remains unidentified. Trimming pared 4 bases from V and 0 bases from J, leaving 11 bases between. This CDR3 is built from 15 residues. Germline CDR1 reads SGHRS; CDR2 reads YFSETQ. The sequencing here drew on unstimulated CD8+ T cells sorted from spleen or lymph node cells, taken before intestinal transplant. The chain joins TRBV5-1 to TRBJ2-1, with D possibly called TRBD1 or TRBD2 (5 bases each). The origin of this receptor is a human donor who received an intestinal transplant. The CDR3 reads CASSPGTLSYNEQFF. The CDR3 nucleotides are TGCGCCAGCAGCCCCGGGACCCTCTCCTACAATGAGCAGTTCTTC. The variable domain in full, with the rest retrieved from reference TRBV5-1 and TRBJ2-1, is KAGVTQTPRYLIKTRGQQVTLSCSPISGHRSVSWYQQTPGQGLQFLFEYFSETQRNKGNFPGRFSGRQFSNSRSEMNVSTLELGDSALYLCASSPGTLSYNEQFFGPGTRLTVL.